This T cell receptor beta chain is drawn from a study of T cell responses to AZD1222 COVID-19 vaccine. Study-level findings and limits: Nearly half of spike-specific TCRs reportedly target variant regions that are unmutated in the B.1.351 and B.1.1.7 variants. There were repertoire samples only from the period after the peak T cell response. Donors in the cohort were predominantly white British and more often female, and clonal diversity was possibly underestimated. At 160-218 and 743-854, vaccine-associated CD4 TCRs were dominant, and they spanned spike.

V trimming: 5 bases; J trimming: 4 bases; junction bases outside the gene matches: 8. Looked up from germline, CDR1 is SEHNR and CDR2 is FQNEAQ (reference sequence). This CDR3 has 16 residues. TCRdb's copy holds only in-frame clones and misses some; the assay was immunoSEQ multiplex PCR. The sample lists tens of thousands of clones; 85% were seen once. Details on this clone: The antigen is undetermined.

The sequencing here drew on peripheral blood, taken on day 0 of MenACWY control vaccination. The chain uses TRBV7-9 and TRBJ2-3, with TRBD1 identical over 11 bases. The receptor's source is an adult in good health. The CDR3 DNA reads as TGTGCCAGCAGCCTAATTCTGGACAGGGGGCCAGATACGCAGTATTTT. This gives the protein CASSLILDRGPDTQYF.